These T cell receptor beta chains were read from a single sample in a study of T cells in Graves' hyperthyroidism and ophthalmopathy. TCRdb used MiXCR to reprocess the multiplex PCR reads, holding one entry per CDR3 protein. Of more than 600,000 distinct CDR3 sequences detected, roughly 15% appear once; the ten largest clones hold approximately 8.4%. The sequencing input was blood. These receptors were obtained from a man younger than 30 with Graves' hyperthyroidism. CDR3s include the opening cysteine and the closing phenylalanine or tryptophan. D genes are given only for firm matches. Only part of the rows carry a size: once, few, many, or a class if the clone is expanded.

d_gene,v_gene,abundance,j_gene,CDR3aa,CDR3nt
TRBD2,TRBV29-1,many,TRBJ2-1,CSASGSSRDNEQFF,TGCAGCGCTAGCGGGAGTAGTAGGGACAATGAGCAGTTCTTC
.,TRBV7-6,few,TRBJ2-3,CASSWTEVLDTQYF,TGTGCCAGCAGCTGGACAGAGGTTCTGGATACGCAGTATTTT
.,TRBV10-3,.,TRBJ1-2,CAISESADGYGYTF,TGTGCCATCAGTGAGTCTGCTGATGGGTATGGCTACACCTTC
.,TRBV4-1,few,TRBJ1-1,CASSQFMWYHAFF,TGCGCCAGCAGCCAATTTATGTGGTATCATGCTTTCTTT
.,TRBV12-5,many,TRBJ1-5,CASAPPRLVDSNQPQHF,TGTGCTAGTGCCCCCCCCCGGCTGGTCGATAGCAATCAGCCCCAGCATTTT
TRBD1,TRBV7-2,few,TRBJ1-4,CASSSKAGDRGKKLFF,TGTGCCAGCAGCTCCAAAGCGGGGGACAGGGGGAAAAAACTGTTTTTT
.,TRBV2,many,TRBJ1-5,CASSGGTFSNQPQHF,TGTGCCAGCAGCGGAGGGACATTTAGCAATCAGCCCCAGCATTTT
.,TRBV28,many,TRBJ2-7,CASSFSTDSYIARSSYEQYF,TGTGCCAGCAGTTTCTCCACCGACAGCTATATCGCCAGGAGCTCCTACGAGCAGTACTTC
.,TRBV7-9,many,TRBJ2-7,CASSLSVQDEQYF,TGTGCCAGCAGCTTATCGGTGCAGGATGAGCAGTACTTC
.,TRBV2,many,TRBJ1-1,CASSAQGVNTEAFF,TGTGCCAGCAGTGCACAGGGAGTGAACACTGAAGCTTTCTTT
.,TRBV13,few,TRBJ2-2,CASSLGGRSNTGELFF,TGTGCCAGCAGCTTAGGGGGACGTTCTAACACCGGGGAGCTGTTTTTT
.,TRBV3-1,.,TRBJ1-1,CASSQAGTEAFF,TGTGCCAGCAGCCAAGCGGGCACTGAAGCTTTCTTT
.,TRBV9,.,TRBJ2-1,CASSVEWAPTPNEQFF,TGTGCCAGCAGCGTAGAGTGGGCCCCCACCCCCAATGAGCAGTTCTTC
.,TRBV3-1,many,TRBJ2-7,CASSQTVLGPYEQYF,TGTGCCAGCAGCCAAACGGTGCTAGGGCCCTACGAGCAGTACTTC
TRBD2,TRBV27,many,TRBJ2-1,CASSGAGPSYNEQFF,TGTGCCAGCAGCGGAGCGGGACCGTCCTACAATGAGCAGTTCTTC
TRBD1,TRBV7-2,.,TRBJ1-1,CASSPSRDRDTEAFF,TGTGCCAGCAGCCCGAGCCGGGACAGGGACACTGAAGCTTTCTTT
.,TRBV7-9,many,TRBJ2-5,CASSRTSQETQYF,TGTGCCAGCAGCCGGACATCTCAAGAGACCCAGTACTTC
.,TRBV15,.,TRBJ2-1,CATSVGGGGYNEQFF,TGTGCCACCAGCGTTGGAGGGGGGGGCTACAATGAGCAGTTCTTC
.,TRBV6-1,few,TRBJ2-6,CASSYYASGGANVLTF,TGTGCCAGCAGTTATTACGCCTCGGGGGGGGCCAACGTCCTGACTTTC
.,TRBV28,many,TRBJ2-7,CASSQKNTYEQYF,TGTGCCAGCAGCCAAAAAAATACCTACGAGCAGTACTTC
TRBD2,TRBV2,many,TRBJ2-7,CASRGGLAGYYEQYF,TGTGCCAGCAGGGGGGGACTAGCGGGATACTACGAGCAGTACTTC
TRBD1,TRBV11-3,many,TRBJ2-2,CASSLGQGWNTGELFF,TGTGCCAGCAGCTTGGGACAGGGTTGGAACACCGGGGAGCTGTTTTTT
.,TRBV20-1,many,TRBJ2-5,CSARVVGETQYF,TGCAGTGCTAGAGTCGTGGGAGAGACCCAGTACTTC
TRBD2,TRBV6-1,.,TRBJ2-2,CASRLAGTSGRTGELFF,TGTGCCAGCAGGCTCGCTGGGACTAGCGGCCGGACCGGGGAGCTGTTTTTT
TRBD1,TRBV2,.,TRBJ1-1,CASSHSGTGRVLAFF,TGTGCCAGTAGCCATTCCGGGACAGGGCGAGTGTTAGCTTTCTTT
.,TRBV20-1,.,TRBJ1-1,CSAPRGPRSNTEAFF,TGCAGTGCCCCCCGCGGGCCAAGGAGCAACACTGAAGCTTTCTTT
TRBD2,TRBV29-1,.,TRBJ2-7,CSVVVAGDYEQYF,TGCAGCGTTGTGGTAGCGGGGGACTACGAGCAGTACTTC
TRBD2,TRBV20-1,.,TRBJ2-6,CSGSSGYSSGANVLTF,TGCAGTGGATCTAGCGGGTACAGCTCTGGGGCCAACGTCCTGACTTTC
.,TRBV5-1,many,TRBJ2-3,CASSLEQITDTQYF,TGCGCCAGCAGCTTGGAACAGATTACAGATACGCAGTATTTT
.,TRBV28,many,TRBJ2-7,CASSFSGRHIYEQYF,TGTGCCAGCAGTTTCTCCGGACGGCATATCTACGAGCAGTACTTC
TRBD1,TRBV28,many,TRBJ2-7,CASSLRGQSYEQYF,TGTGCCAGCAGTTTAAGGGGACAGAGCTACGAGCAGTACTTC
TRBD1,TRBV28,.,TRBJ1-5,CASSYTGDAVPQHF,TGTGCCAGCAGTTATACAGGGGACGCTGTACCCCAGCATTTT
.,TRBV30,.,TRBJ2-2,CAWSVTGELFF,TGTGCCTGGAGTGTAACCGGGGAGCTGTTTTTT
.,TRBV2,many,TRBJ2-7,CASTFAGRSSYEQYF,TGTGCCAGCACTTTTGCGGGGAGGAGCTCCTACGAGCAGTACTTC
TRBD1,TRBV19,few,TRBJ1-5,CASTDRPALGQPQHF,TGTGCCAGTACGGACAGGCCTGCGCTGGGGCAGCCCCAGCATTTT
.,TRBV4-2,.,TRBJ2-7,CASSQERAGPTEQYF,TGTGCCAGCAGCCAAGAACGGGCCGGGCCTACCGAGCAGTACTTC
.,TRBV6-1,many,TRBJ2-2,CASSPVVTYAGQTGELFF,TGTGCCAGCAGTCCCGTAGTGACCTACGCGGGACAGACCGGGGAGCTGTTTTTT
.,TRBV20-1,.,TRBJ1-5,CSARAYRDNQPQHF,TGCAGTGCTAGAGCCTATAGGGACAATCAGCCCCAGCATTTT
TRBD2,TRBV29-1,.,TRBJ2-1,CRVAGGRNEQFF,TGCAGGGTAGCGGGAGGGAGGAATGAGCAGTTCTTC
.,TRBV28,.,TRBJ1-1,CASSRPTAEAFF,TGTGCCAGCAGTCGACCCACAGCTGAAGCTTTCTTT
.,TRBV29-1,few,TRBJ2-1,CSVEDSLNEQFF,TGCAGCGTTGAAGATAGTCTTAATGAGCAGTTCTTC
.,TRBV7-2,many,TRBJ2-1,CASSRGFSGNNEQFF,TGTGCCAGCAGCCGCGGTTTTAGCGGAAACAATGAGCAGTTCTTC
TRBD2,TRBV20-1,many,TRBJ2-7,CSASGGLAGGSPSYEQYF,TGCAGTGCTAGTGGAGGACTAGCGGGAGGCTCTCCCTCCTACGAGCAGTACTTC
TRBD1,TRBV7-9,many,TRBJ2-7,CASRGQDTYEQYF,TGTGCCAGCAGGGGACAGGATACCTACGAGCAGTACTTC
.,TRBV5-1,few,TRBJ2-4,CASSLGQPAKNIQYF,TGCGCCAGCAGCTTGGGACAGCCAGCCAAAAACATTCAGTACTTC
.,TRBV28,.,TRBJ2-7,CASSSDARNSYEQYF,TGTGCCAGCAGTTCTGATGCGCGGAACTCCTACGAGCAGTACTTC
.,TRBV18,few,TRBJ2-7,CASSPPSGFYEQYF,TGTGCCAGCTCACCACCCTCCGGGTTCTACGAGCAGTACTTC